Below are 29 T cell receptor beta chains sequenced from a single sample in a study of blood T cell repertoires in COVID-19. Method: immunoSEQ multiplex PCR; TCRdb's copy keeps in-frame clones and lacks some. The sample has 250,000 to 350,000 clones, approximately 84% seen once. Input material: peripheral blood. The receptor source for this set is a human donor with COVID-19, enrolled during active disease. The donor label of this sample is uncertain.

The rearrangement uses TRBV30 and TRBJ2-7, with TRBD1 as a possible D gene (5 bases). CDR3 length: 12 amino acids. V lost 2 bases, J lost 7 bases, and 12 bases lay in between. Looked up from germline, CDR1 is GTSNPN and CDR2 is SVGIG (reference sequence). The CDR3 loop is CAWSTIRGEQYF. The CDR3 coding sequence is TGTGCCTGGAGTACAATAAGGGGTGAGCAGTACTTC. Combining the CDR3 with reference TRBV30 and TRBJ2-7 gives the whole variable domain SQTIHQWPATLVQPVGSPLSLECTVEGTSNPNLYWYRQAAGRGLQLLFYSVGIGQISSEVPQNLSASRPQDRQFILSSKKLLLSDSGFYLCAWSTIRGEQYFGPGTRLTVT.

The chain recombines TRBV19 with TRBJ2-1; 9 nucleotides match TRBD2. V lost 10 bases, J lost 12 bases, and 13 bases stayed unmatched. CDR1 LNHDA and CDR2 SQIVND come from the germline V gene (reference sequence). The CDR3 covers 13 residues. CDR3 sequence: CATGASGDLRQFF. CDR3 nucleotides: TGTGCCACAGGGGCTAGCGGGGACCTAAGGCAGTTCTTC.

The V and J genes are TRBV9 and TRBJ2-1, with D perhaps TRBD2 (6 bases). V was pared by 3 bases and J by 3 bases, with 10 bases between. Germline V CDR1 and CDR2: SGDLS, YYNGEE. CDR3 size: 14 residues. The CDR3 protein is CASSGGTHYNEQFF. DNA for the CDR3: TGTGCCAGCAGCGGAGGGACTCACTACAATGAGCAGTTCTTC.

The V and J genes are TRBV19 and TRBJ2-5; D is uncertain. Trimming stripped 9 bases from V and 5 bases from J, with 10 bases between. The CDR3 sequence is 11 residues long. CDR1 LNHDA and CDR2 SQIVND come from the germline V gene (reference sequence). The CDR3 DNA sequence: TGTGCCAGCGACAATGGTGAGACCCAGTACTTC. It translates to CASDNGETQYF.

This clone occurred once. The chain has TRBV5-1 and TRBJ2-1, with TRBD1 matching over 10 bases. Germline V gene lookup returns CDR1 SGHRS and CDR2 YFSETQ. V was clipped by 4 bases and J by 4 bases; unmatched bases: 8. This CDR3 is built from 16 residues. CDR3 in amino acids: CASSPKTGGAYNEQFF. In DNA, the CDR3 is TGCGCCAGCAGCCCCAAGACAGGGGGCGCTTACAATGAGCAGTTCTTC.

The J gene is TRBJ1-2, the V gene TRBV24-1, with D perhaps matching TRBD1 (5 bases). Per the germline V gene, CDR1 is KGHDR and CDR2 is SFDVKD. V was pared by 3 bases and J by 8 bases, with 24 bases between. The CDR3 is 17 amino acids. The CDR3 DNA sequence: TGTGCCACCAGTGATCCGGGGGGGATCCAGGGATTTAGAGGCTACACCTTC. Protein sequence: CATSDPGGIQGFRGYTF.

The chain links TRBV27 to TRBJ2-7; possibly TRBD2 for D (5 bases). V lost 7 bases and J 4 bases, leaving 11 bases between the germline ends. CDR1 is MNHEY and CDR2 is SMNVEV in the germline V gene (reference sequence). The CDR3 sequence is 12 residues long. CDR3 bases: TGTGCCAGCAAAGAACTAGGGTACGAGCAGTACTTC. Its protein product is CASKELGYEQYF.

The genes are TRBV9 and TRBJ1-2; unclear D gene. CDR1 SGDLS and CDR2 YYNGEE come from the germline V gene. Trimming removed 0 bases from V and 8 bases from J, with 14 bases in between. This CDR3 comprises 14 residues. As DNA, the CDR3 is TGTGCCAGCAGCGTAGGTTCGCCTCGGGAAGGCTACACCTTC. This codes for CASSVGSPREGYTF.

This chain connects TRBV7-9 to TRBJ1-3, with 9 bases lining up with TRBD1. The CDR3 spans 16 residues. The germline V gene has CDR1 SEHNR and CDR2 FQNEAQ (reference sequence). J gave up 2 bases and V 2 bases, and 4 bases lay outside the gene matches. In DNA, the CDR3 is TGTGCCAGCAGCTTACCGGGACAGGGTCCTGGAAACACCATATATTTT. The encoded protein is CASSLPGQGPGNTIYF.

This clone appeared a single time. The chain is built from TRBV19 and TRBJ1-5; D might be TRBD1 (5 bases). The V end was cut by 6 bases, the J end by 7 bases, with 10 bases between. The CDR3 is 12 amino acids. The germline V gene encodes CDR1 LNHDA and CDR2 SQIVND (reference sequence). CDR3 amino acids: CASSRDEQPQHF. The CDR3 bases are TGTGCCAGTAGCAGGGATGAACAGCCCCAGCATTTT. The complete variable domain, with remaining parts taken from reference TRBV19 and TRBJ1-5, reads DGGITQSPKYLFRKEGQNVTLSCEQNLNHDAMYWYRQDPGQGLRLIYYSQIVNDFQKGDIAEGYSVSREKKESFPLTVTSAQKNPTAFYLCASSRDEQPQHFGDGTRLSIL.

CDR3 loop: CASSLWTSNYGYTF. The DNA for the CDR3 is TGTGCCAGCAGCTTGTGGACAAGCAACTATGGCTACACCTTC. The J gene is TRBJ1-2, the V gene TRBV5-4; the D gene is possibly TRBD1 (5 bases). The CDR3 totals 14 residues. Trimming took 1 base from V and 2 from J, leaving 9 bases between them. The germline V gene has CDR1 SGHNT and CDR2 YYREEE (reference sequence).

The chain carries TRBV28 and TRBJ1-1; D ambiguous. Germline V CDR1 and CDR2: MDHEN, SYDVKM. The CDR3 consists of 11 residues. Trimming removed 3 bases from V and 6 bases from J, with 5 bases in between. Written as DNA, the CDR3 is TGTGCCAGCAGTTTGTGGCCTGAAGCTTTCTTT. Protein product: CASSLWPEAFF.

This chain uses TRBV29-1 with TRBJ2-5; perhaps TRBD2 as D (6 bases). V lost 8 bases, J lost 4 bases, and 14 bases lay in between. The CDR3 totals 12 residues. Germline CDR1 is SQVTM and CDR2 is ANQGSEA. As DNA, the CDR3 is TGCAGCACGATACGGGAGAGAGAGACCCAGTACTTC. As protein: CSTIRERETQYF.

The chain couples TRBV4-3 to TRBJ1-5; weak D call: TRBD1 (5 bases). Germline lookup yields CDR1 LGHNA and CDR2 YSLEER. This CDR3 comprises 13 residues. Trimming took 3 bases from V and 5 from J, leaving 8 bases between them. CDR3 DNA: TGCGCCAGCAGCCAGTTGACAGATCAGCCCCAGCATTTT. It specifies CASSQLTDQPQHF.

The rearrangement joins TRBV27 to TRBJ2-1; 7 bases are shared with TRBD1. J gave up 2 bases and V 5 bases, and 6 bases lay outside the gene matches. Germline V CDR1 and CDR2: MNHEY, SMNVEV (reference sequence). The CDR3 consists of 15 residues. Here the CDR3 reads CASSPQGLAYNEQFF. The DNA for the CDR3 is TGTGCCAGCAGTCCACAGGGGTTGGCCTACAATGAGCAGTTCTTC.

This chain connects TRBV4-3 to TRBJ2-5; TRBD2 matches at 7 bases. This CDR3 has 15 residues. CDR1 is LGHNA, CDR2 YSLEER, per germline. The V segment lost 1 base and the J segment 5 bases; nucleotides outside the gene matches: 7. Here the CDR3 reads CASSQGGGDGETQYF. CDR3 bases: TGCGCCAGCAGCCAAGGGGGGGGAGACGGTGAGACCCAGTACTTC.

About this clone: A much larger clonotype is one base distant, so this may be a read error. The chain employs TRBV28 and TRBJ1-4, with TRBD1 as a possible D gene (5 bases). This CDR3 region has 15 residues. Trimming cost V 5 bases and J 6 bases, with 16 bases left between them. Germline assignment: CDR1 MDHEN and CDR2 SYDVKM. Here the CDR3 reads CASSGVLLGDEKLFF. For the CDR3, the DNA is TGTGCCAGCAGTGGGGTCCTCCTAGGGGATGAAAAACTGTTTTTT. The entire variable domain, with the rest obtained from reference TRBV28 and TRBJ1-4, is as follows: DVKVTQSSRYLVKRTGEKVFLECVQDMDHENMFWYRQDPGLGLRLIYFSYDVKMKEKGDIPEGYSVSREKKERFSLILESASTNQTSMYLCASSGVLLGDEKLFFGSGTQLSVL.

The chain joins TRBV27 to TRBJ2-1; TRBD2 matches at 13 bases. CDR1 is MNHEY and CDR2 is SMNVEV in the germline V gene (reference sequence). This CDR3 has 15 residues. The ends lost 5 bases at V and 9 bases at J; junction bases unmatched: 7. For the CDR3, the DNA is TGTGCCAGCAGTCCCGGGACTAGCGGGATGACTGAGCAGTTCTTC. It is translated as CASSPGTSGMTEQFF.

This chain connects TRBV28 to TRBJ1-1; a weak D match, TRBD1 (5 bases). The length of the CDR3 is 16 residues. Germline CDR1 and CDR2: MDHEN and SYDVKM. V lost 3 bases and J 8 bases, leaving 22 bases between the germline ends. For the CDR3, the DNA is TGTGCCAGCAGTTTGTTCCCGGGGAGGACCCGGGGGGAAGCTTTCTTT. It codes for CASSLFPGRTRGEAFF.

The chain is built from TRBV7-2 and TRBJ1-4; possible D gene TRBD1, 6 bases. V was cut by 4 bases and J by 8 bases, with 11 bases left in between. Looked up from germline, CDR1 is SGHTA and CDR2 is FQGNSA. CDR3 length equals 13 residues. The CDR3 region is CASSSEQGEKLFF. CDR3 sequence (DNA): TGTGCCAGCAGCTCAGAACAGGGAGAAAAACTGTTTTTT.

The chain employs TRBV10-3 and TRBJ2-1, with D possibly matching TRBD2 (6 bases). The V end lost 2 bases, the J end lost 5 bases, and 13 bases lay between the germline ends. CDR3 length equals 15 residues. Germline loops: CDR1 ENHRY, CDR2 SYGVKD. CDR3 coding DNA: TGTGCCATCAGTGAGGGAGGGAACCAAAACAATGAGCAGTTCTTC. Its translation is CAISEGGNQNNEQFF.

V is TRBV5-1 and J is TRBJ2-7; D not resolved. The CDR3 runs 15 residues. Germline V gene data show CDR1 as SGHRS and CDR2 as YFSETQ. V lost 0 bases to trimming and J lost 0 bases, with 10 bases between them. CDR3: CASSLGAGSSYEQYF. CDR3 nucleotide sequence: TGCGCCAGCAGCTTGGGGGCAGGCAGCTCCTACGAGCAGTACTTC.

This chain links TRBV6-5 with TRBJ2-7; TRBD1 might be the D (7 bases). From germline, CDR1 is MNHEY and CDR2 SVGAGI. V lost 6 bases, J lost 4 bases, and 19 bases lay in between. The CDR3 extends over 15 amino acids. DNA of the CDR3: TGTGCCAGCAGGGCACAACAGGGGAGGAGTTACGAGCAGTACTTC. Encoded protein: CASRAQQGRSYEQYF.

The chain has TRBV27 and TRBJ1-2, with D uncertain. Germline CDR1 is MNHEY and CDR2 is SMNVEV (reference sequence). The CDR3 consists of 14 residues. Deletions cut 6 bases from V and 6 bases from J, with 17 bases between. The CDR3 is CASSPRDSSHGYTF. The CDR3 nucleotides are TGTGCCAGCAGCCCGAGGGATAGTTCTCATGGCTACACCTTC.

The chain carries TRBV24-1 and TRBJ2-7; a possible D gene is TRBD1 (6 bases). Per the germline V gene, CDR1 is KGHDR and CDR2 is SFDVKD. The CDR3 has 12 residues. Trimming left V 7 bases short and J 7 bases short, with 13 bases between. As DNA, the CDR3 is TGTGCCACCAGCTCCCCTAGGGGGGAGCAGTACTTC. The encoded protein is CATSSPRGEQYF.

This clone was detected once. In DNA, the CDR3 is TGTGCCAGCAGCCGGACAGGTATCTCTGGAAACACCATATATTTT. Encoded protein: CASSRTGISGNTIYF. This chain uses TRBV5-4 with TRBJ1-3, with 7 bases that match TRBD1. This CDR3 has 15 amino acids. The trim removed 4 bases at V and 0 bases at J, leaving 4 bases unmatched. The germline CDR1 and CDR2 sequences are SGHNT and YYREEE (reference sequence).

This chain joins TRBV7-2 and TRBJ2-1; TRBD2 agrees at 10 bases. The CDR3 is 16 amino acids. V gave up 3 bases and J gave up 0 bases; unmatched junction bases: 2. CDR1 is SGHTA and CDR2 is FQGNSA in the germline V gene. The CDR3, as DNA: TGTGCCAGCAGCTTTGGACTAGCGGCCTCCTACAATGAGCAGTTCTTC. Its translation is CASSFGLAASYNEQFF.

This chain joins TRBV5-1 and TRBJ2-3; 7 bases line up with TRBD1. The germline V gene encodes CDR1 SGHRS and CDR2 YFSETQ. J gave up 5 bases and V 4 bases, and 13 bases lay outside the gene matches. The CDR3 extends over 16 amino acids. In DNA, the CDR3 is TGCGCCAGCAGCCTGGACGGACAGGTATCTTTAGATACGCAGTATTTT. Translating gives CASSLDGQVSLDTQYF.

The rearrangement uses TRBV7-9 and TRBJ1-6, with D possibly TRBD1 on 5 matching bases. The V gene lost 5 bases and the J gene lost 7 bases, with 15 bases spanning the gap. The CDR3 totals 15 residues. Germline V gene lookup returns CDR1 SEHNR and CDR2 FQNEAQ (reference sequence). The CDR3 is CASSQGWGLNSPLHF. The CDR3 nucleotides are TGTGCCAGCAGCCAGGGATGGGGATTAAATTCACCCCTCCACTTT. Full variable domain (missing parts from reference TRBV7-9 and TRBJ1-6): DTGVSQNPRHKITKRGQNVTFRCDPISEHNRLYWYRQTLGQGPEFLTYFQNEAQLEKSRLLSDRFSAERPKGSFSTLEIQRTEQGDSAMYLCASSQGWGLNSPLHFGNGTRLTVT.